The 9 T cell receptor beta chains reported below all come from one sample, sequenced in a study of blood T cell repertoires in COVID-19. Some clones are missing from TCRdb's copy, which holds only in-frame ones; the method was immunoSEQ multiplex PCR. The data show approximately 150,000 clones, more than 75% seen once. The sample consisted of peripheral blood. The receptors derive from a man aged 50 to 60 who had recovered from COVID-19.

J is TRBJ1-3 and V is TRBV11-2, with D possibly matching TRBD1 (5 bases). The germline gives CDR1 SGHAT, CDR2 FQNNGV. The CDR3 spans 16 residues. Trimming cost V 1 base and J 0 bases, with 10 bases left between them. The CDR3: CASSLVMTVSGNTIYF. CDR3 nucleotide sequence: TGTGCCAGCAGCTTAGTCATGACAGTCTCTGGAAACACCATATATTTT.

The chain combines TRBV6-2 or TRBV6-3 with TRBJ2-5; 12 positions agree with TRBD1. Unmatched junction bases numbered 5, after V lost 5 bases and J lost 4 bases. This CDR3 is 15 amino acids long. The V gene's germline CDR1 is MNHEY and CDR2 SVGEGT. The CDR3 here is CASSRGTGGIETQYF. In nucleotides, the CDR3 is TGTGCCAGCAGTCGCGGGACAGGGGGCATAGAGACCCAGTACTTC.

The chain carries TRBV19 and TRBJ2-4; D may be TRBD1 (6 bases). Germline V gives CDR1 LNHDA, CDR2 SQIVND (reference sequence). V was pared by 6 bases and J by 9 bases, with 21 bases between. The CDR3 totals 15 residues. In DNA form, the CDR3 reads TGTGCCAGTAGCCCGGGCCCCCGACAGGTAGCCATTCAGTACTTC. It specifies CASSPGPRQVAIQYF.

The CDR3 is CAISESIAGGYEQYF. Written as DNA, the CDR3 is TGTGCCATCAGTGAGTCGATCGCCGGGGGCTACGAGCAGTACTTC. The chain recombines TRBV10-3 with TRBJ2-7; TRBD2 might be the D (6 bases). The CDR3 has 15 amino acids. Germline loops: CDR1 ENHRY, CDR2 SYGVKD. Trimming removed 0 bases at V and 3 bases at J, with 12 bases between.

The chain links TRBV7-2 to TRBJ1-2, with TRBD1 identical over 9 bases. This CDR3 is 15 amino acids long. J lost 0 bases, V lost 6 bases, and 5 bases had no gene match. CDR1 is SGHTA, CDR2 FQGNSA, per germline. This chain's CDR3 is CASSEGTGTNYGYTF. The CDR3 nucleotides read TGTGCCAGCAGTGAGGGGACAGGGACTAACTATGGCTACACCTTC.

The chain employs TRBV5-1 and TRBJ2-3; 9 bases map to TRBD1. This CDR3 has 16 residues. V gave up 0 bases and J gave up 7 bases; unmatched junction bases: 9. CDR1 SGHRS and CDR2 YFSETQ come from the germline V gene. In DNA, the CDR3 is TGCGCCAGCAGCTTGGGGGGACAGGGAGAAACCAATACGCAGTATTTT. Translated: CASSLGGQGETNTQYF.

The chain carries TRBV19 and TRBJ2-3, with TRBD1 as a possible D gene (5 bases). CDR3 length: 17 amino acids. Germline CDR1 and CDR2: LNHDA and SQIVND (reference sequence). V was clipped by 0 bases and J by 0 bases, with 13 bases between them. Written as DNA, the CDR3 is TGTGCCAGTAGTATAGATCTGGGGCCAGCTAGCACAGATACGCAGTATTTT. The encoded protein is CASSIDLGPASTDTQYF. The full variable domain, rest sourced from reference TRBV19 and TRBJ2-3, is DGGITQSPKYLFRKEGQNVTLSCEQNLNHDAMYWYRQDPGQGLRLIYYSQIVNDFQKGDIAEGYSVSREKKESFPLTVTSAQKNPTAFYLCASSIDLGPASTDTQYFGPGTRLTVL.

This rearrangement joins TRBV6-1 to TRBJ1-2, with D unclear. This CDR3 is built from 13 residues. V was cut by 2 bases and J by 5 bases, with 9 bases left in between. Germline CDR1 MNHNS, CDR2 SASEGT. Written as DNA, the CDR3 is TGTGCCAGCAGTGAAAGGAGTGGATATGGCTACACCTTC. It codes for CASSERSGYGYTF.

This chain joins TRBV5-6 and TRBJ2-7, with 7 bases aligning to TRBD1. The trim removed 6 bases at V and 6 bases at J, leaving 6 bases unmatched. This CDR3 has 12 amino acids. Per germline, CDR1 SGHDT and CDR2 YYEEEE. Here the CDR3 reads CASKDRAGEQYF. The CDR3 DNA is TGTGCCAGCAAAGACAGGGCGGGCGAGCAGTACTTC.